This T cell receptor (beta chain) was identified during a study of blood T cell repertoires in COVID-19. Germline CDR1 and CDR2: SGDLS and YYNGEE. This CDR3 spans 15 amino acids. V shed 0 bases and J shed 1 base, with 10 bases lying between them. In this sample, this clone turned up once. How the authors handled the data: Reference gene primer amplification yielded estimated nucleated cell counts. Sequenced by immunoSEQ multiplex PCR; TCRdb stores in-frame clones only, minus some. V, J and clone size derive from that table, while D and trimming were established from the DNA sequence. The table includes around 99,000 clones, over 80% detected once.

The receptor comes from a human donor in a cohort sampled during active COVID-19. The material sequenced was peripheral blood. The V call is TRBV9, the J call TRBJ1-1; tentatively, D is TRBD1 (5 bases). Here the CDR3 reads CASSVVSGSNTEAFF. CDR3 sequence (DNA): TGTGCCAGCAGCGTAGTATCAGGGTCGAACACTGAAGCTTTCTTT.